The 27 T cell receptor beta chains listed next were all sequenced from one sample in a study of STAT5B mutations in CD4+ large granular lymphocyte leukemia. Produced via immunoSEQ multiplex PCR; TCRdb's table is partial and in-frame only. This sample has 20,000 or so clones, with approximately 84% found just once. The sequencing sample was made of CD4+ T cells from blood buffy coats. The receptors were gathered from a human donor in good health.

The chain is built from TRBV25-1 and TRBJ1-4, with TRBD1 matching over 8 bases. This CDR3 region has 14 residues. CDR1 MGHDK and CDR2 SYGVNS come from the germline V gene. V lost 6 bases to trimming and J lost 7 bases; unmatched junction nucleotides: 7. This chain's CDR3 is CASRKQGGGEKLFF. Written as DNA, the CDR3 is TGTGCCAGCAGAAAACAGGGGGGGGGTGAAAAACTGTTTTTT.

The chain employs TRBV21-1 and TRBJ1-2. TRBV21-1 is a pseudogene. CDR3 length: 19 amino acids. The CDR3 nucleotides are TGTGCCAGCAGCAAAGTCGAAACCTTGAAAATCACCCCTAGTTATGGCTACACCTTC. Its protein product is CASSKVETLKITPSYGYTF.

The chain is built from TRBV19 and TRBJ1-4; 7 positions agree with TRBD1. Looked up from germline, CDR1 is LNHDA and CDR2 is SQIVND (reference sequence). The V segment lost 6 bases and the J segment 3 bases; nucleotides outside the gene matches: 4. This CDR3 has 14 amino acids. The CDR3 nucleotides are TGTGCCAGTAGAGGTCAGGGGGCTAATGAAAAACTGTTTTTT. It encodes CASRGQGANEKLFF.

The chain is built from TRBV18 and TRBJ1-1; a possible D gene is TRBD1 (5 bases). This CDR3 contains 13 residues. Trimming stripped 4 bases from V and 8 bases from J, with 14 bases between. The germline V gene has CDR1 KGHSH and CDR2 LQKENI. The chain's CDR3 is CASSRGEGLEAFF. CDR3 DNA: TGTGCCAGCTCACGAGGGGAAGGGTTAGAAGCTTTCTTT. Using reference TRBV18 and TRBJ1-1 for the parts outside the CDR3, the full variable domain is NAGVMQNPRHLVRRRGQEARLRCSPMKGHSHVYWYRQLPEEGLKFMVYLQKENIIDESGMPKERFSAEFPKEGPSILRIQQVVRGDSAAYFCASSRGEGLEAFFGQGTRLTVV.

The V and J genes are TRBV2 and TRBJ2-7; the match to TRBD1 covers 8 bases. This CDR3 is 14 amino acids long. Trimming cost V 7 bases and J 8 bases; bases outside gene matches: 13. Per the germline V gene, CDR1 is SNHLY and CDR2 is FYNNEI. CDR3 nucleotide sequence: TGTGCCAGCACCCGGTCAGGGGGCCCCCCCCAGCAGTACTTC. Residues: CASTRSGGPPQQYF.

The chain carries TRBV9 and TRBJ2-3; D may be TRBD1 (6 bases). With 0 bases removed from V and 5 bases from J, the gap between germline ends came to 10 bases. Germline V gene sequence: CDR1 SGDLS, CDR2 YYNGEE. The CDR3 is 14 amino acids. The CDR3 DNA is TGTGCCAGCAGCGTAGTGACAGGAGGAGATACGCAGTATTTT. This codes for CASSVVTGGDTQYF.

The chain carries TRBV4-2 and TRBJ2-7; D gene unclear. The CDR3 consists of 15 residues. The V gene's germline CDR1 is LGHNA and CDR2 YNFKEQ. Trimming took off 0 bases at V and 4 bases at J, with 13 bases between the two ends. CDR3 sequence: CASSQEINRIYEQYF. CDR3 DNA sequence: TGTGCCAGCAGCCAAGAAATAAACAGAATTTACGAGCAGTACTTC.

The chain recombines TRBV4-1 with TRBJ2-7, with 8 bases matching TRBD2. This CDR3 comprises 15 residues. After removal of 2 bases from V and 4 bases from J, the junction contained 7 bases not matched to a gene. Germline V CDR1 and CDR2: MGHRA, YSYEKL. CDR3 nucleotide sequence: TGCGCCAGCAGCCAAAGCGGGAGCTCGCTTTACGAGCAGTACTTC. Translation: CASSQSGSSLYEQYF.

DNA for the CDR3: TGTGCCAGCAGCTTAGCGGTGGGTTCGCTCTACAATGAGCAGTTCTTC. Its translation is CASSLAVGSLYNEQFF. J is TRBJ2-1 and V is TRBV7-9; D gene unclear. The V end lost 0 bases, the J end lost 3 bases, and 12 bases lay between the germline ends. The CDR3 runs 16 residues. CDR1 is SEHNR, CDR2 FQNEAQ, per germline (reference sequence).

The chain links TRBV2 to TRBJ1-2, with a possible D match to TRBD1 (5 bases). Germline V gene data show CDR1 as SNHLY and CDR2 as FYNNEI. V gave up 4 bases and J gave up 4 bases, with 19 bases separating them. This CDR3 is 16 amino acids long. The CDR3 here is CASSASGGRETYGYTF. For the CDR3, the DNA is TGTGCCAGCAGTGCCTCCGGGGGACGCGAGACCTATGGCTACACCTTC.

V usage is TRBV29-1 and J usage is TRBJ2-1; D is unresolved. This CDR3 region has 16 residues. The germline CDR1 and CDR2 sequences are SQVTM and ANQGSEA. V was clipped by 0 bases and J by 0 bases, with 12 bases between them. The CDR3 sequence is CSVEDHTPGSYNEQFF. CDR3 bases: TGCAGCGTTGAAGATCACACCCCTGGCTCCTACAATGAGCAGTTCTTC.

The genes are TRBV6-4 and TRBJ2-1; D unclear. This CDR3 comprises 14 residues. V was shortened by 6 bases and J by 4 bases, with 13 bases between the two germline ends. Germline-derived CDR1 and CDR2 are MRHNA and SNTAGT. CDR3 sequence: CASSPGILYNEQFF. The CDR3 coding sequence is TGTGCCAGCAGCCCTGGTATCCTATACAATGAGCAGTTCTTC.

The rearrangement joins TRBV29-1 to TRBJ2-3, with D unclear. CDR3 length: 13 amino acids. The germline CDR1 and CDR2 sequences are SQVTM and ANQGSEA. The ends were cut back, 4 bases at V and 1 base at J, with 9 bases in the middle. The DNA of the CDR3 is TGCAGCGTTGGGCAGACCCGCACAGATACGCAGTATTTT. Amino acid sequence: CSVGQTRTDTQYF.

V and J are TRBV19 and TRBJ2-1, with no clear D. The V gene's germline CDR1 is LNHDA and CDR2 SQIVND (reference sequence). The ends were cut back, 5 bases at V and 8 bases at J, with 13 bases in the middle. The CDR3 is made up of 13 amino acids. The CDR3 reads CASSLAPGYEQFF. CDR3 DNA: TGTGCCAGTAGTCTGGCCCCCGGGTATGAGCAGTTCTTC.

V gene TRBV25-1 combines with J gene TRBJ1-4, with 8 positions matching TRBD1. Germline V lookup: CDR1 MGHDK, CDR2 SYGVNS. CDR3 length: 14 amino acids. Germline trimming cut 2 bases from V and 5 bases from J; bases unmatched to any gene: 1. The CDR3 DNA follows: TGTGCCAGCAGTGAACGGACAGGGAATGAAAAACTGTTTTTT. It is translated as CASSERTGNEKLFF.

There are a few counts of this clone. This chain joins TRBV13 and TRBJ1-1, with unresolved D. Germline V CDR1 and CDR2: PRHDT, FYEKMQ (reference sequence). CDR3 size: 11 residues. Trimming cost V 8 bases and J 1 base, with 5 bases left between them. DNA for the CDR3: TGTGCCAGCCGCCGGAACACTGAAGCTTTCTTT. Its translation is CASRRNTEAFF.

This clone was counted a few times. V gene TRBV18 combines with J gene TRBJ1-3, with D unclear. Germline CDR1 and CDR2: KGHSH and LQKENI. CDR3 length: 15 amino acids. The V and J ends lost 3 bases and 0 bases respectively, with 9 bases between them. The CDR3 loop reads CASSPVALSGNTIYF. The CDR3 DNA sequence: TGTGCCAGCTCACCCGTAGCACTCTCTGGAAACACCATATATTTT.

V is TRBV30 and J is TRBJ2-3; TRBD1 matches at 10 bases. The CDR3 consists of 12 residues. With V trimmed by 6 bases and J by 6 bases, 3 bases remained unmatched. Germline CDR1 is GTSNPN and CDR2 is SVGIG (reference sequence). In DNA, the CDR3 is TGTGCCTGCAGGACAGGGGGGGATACGCAGTATTTT. As protein: CACRTGGDTQYF.

This rearrangement joins TRBV30 to TRBJ2-1; 11 bases agree with TRBD2. The CDR3 is 15 amino acids. Trimming took 0 bases from V and 6 from J; bases not matched to a gene: 4. The V gene's germline CDR1 is GTSNPN and CDR2 SVGIG (reference sequence). CDR3 protein: CAWSVNSGRANEQFF. The CDR3 region has the DNA TGTGCCTGGAGTGTTAATAGCGGGAGGGCCAATGAGCAGTTCTTC.

J is TRBJ2-2 and V is TRBV18; D perhaps matches TRBD1 (6 bases). This CDR3 is built from 15 residues. The germline V gene encodes CDR1 KGHSH and CDR2 LQKENI. V was cut by 3 bases and J by 1 base, with 9 bases left in between. CDR3 loop: CASSPRDKNTGELFF. The CDR3 DNA is TGTGCCAGCTCACCCCGGGACAAGAACACCGGGGAGCTGTTTTTT.

The chain is built from TRBV30 and TRBJ1-1; maybe TRBD1 (6 bases). The CDR3 runs to 12 residues. CDR1 GTSNPN and CDR2 SVGIG come from the germline V gene (reference sequence). Deletions cut 8 bases from V and 3 bases from J, with 13 bases between. The CDR3 DNA reads as TGTGCCGGGGGGGGACACTACACTGAAGCTTTCTTT. It translates to CAGGGHYTEAFF.

The chain uses TRBV11-1 and TRBJ2-7, with 7 positions matching TRBD1. Germline trimming cut 2 bases from V and 1 base from J; bases unmatched to any gene: 5. The CDR3 consists of 15 residues. Per the germline V gene, CDR1 is SGHAT and CDR2 is FQDESV (reference sequence). This CDR3 reads CASSLTRDRSYEQYF. As DNA, the CDR3 is TGTGCCAGCAGCTTAACTCGGGACAGATCCTACGAGCAGTACTTC.

DNA for the CDR3: TGTGCCAGCAGCGTTCTAGCGGGAGCGACGAATGAGCAGTTCTTC. It specifies CASSVLAGATNEQFF. The chain recombines TRBV9 with TRBJ2-1; 10 positions agree with TRBD2. This CDR3 has 15 residues. V lost 2 bases and J lost 7; bases outside the gene matches: 6. Looked up from germline, CDR1 is SGDLS and CDR2 is YYNGEE.

This chain joins TRBV6-4 and TRBJ1-2, with 10 positions matching TRBD1. Germline loops: CDR1 MRHNA, CDR2 SNTAGT. The CDR3 sequence is 14 residues long. Trimming took 2 bases from V and 10 from J; bases not matched to a gene: 7. The CDR3 bases are TGTGCCAGCAGTGACCTCTGGGGACAGGGGCCCTACACCTTC. Protein: CASSDLWGQGPYTF.

This chain links TRBV30 with TRBJ1-5; 8 nucleotides match TRBD1. Germline CDR1 is GTSNPN and CDR2 is SVGIG (reference sequence). V was clipped by 6 bases and J by 0 bases; unmatched bases: 7. CDR3 length: 15 amino acids. The CDR3 nucleotides read TGTGCCTGTGACAGGGGAAAATATAGCAATCAGCCCCAGCATTTT. Encoded protein: CACDRGKYSNQPQHF.

J is TRBJ2-7 and V is TRBV5-4, with 10 bases that match TRBD2. Germline V gives CDR1 SGHNT, CDR2 YYREEE (reference sequence). This CDR3 region has 15 residues. V dropped 1 base and J dropped 4; count of bases not matched to a gene: 5. CDR3 nucleotide sequence: TGTGCCAGCAGCTTGTCTAGCGGGAGTATGTACGAGCAGTACTTC. Translated: CASSLSSGSMYEQYF. Filled out from reference TRBV5-4 and TRBJ2-7, the complete variable domain reads ETGVTQSPTHLIKTRGQQVTLRCSSQSGHNTVSWYQQALGQGPQFIFQYYREEENGRGNFPPRFSGLQFPNYSSELNVNALELDDSALYLCASSLSSGSMYEQYFGPGTRLTVT.

In DNA form, the CDR3 reads TGTGCCAGCAGCTCACCCACTGACAGGGTCACTGAAGCTTTCTTT. Translating gives CASSSPTDRVTEAFF. The chain combines TRBV7-9 with TRBJ1-1, with TRBD1 identical over 7 bases. V gave up 4 bases and J gave up 4 bases; unmatched junction bases: 9. CDR3 length: 15 residues. Germline CDR1 SEHNR, CDR2 FQNEAQ (reference sequence).